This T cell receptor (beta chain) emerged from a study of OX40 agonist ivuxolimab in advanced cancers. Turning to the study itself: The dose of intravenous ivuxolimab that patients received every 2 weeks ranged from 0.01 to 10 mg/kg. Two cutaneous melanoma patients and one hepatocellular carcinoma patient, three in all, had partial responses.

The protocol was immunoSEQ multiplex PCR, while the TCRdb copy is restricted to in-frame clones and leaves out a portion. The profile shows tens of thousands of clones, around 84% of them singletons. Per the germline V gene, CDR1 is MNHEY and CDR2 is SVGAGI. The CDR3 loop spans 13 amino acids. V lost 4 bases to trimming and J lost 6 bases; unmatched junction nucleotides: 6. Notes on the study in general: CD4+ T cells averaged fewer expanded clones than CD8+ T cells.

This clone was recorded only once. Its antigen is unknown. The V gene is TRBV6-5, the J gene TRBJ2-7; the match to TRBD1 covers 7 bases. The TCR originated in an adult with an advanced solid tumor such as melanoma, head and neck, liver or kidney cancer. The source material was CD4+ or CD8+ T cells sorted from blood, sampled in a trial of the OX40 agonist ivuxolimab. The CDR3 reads CASSSRQGSEQYF. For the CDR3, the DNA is TGTGCCAGCAGTTCCCGACAGGGATCCGAGCAGTACTTC.